The 20 T cell receptor beta chains reported below all come from one sample, sequenced in a study of cytomegalovirus exposure and HLA in healthy donors. Generated by immunoSEQ multiplex PCR, the TCRdb table keeps only in-frame clones and is missing some. The sample lists some 250,000 clones; 86% were seen once. What was sequenced was PBMCs. The source of these receptors is a woman aged 25-40 years in good health and CMV-seropositive.

Worth noting for this clone: This same CDR3 is encoded by further DNA sequences in the sample. This chain uses TRBV29-1 with TRBJ1-1; D unclear. The CDR3 runs 9 residues. Germline-derived CDR1 and CDR2 are SQVTM and ANQGSEA. The ends were cut back, 4 bases at V and 6 bases at J, with 3 bases in the middle. CDR3: CSVAPEAFF. The CDR3 nucleotides are TGCAGCGTTGCTCCTGAAGCTTTCTTT.

This sequence joins TRBV5-1 and TRBJ2-1; D possibly corresponds to TRBD2 (5 bases). CDR1 is SGHRS, CDR2 YFSETQ, per germline. Trimming left V 1 base short and J 1 base short, with 12 bases between. This CDR3 is built from 16 residues. The CDR3 DNA is TGCGCCAGCAGCTTGCCTCTAGCTTCTTCCTACAATGAGCAGTTCTTC. Protein sequence: CASSLPLASSYNEQFF. Together with reference TRBV5-1 and TRBJ2-1, the CDR3 gives the full variable domain: KAGVTQTPRYLIKTRGQQVTLSCSPISGHRSVSWYQQTPGQGLQFLFEYFSETQRNKGNFPGRFSGRQFSNSRSEMNVSTLELGDSALYLCASSLPLASSYNEQFFGPGTRLTVL.

This sequence joins TRBV19 and TRBJ1-5; TRBD1 might be the D (6 bases). V was trimmed by 6 bases and J by 0 bases, leaving 21 bases between them. In germline, CDR1 is LNHDA, CDR2 SQIVND (reference sequence). The CDR3 has 18 amino acids. The CDR3 is CASSDPGHRPNSNQPQHF. DNA for the CDR3: TGTGCCAGTAGCGACCCGGGACACCGCCCGAATAGCAATCAGCCCCAGCATTTT.

The V and J genes are TRBV20-1 and TRBJ2-3; D not certain. The CDR3 is 11 amino acids. The germline CDR1 and CDR2 sequences are DFQATT and SNEGSKA (reference sequence). In nucleotides, the CDR3 is TGCAGCCCCAAACGGTGGGATACGCAGTATTTT. This encodes CSPKRWDTQYF.

This clone occurred once. This chain links TRBV6-5 with TRBJ2-7; D is possibly TRBD1 (6 bases). CDR3 length: 16 residues. Deletions cut 0 bases from V and 2 bases from J, with 14 bases between. The germline V gene has CDR1 MNHEY and CDR2 SVGAGI. The CDR3 loop reads CASSYSVGTKPYEQYF. The CDR3 coding sequence is TGTGCCAGCAGTTACTCGGTCGGGACAAAGCCCTACGAGCAGTACTTC.

This CDR3 reads CSAPERGEQYF. The CDR3 DNA reads TGCAGTGCCCCCGAGCGGGGGGAGCAGTACTTC. J is TRBJ2-7 and V is TRBV20-1; 8 nucleotides align to TRBD2. The junction had 5 bases not matched to a gene; V was cut back by 6 bases and J by 7 bases. The CDR3 is made up of 11 amino acids. Germline V gene lookup returns CDR1 DFQATT and CDR2 SNEGSKA (reference sequence).

The rearrangement joins TRBV11-2 to TRBJ1-5; D not certain. The CDR3 has 13 residues. Germline V gene data show CDR1 as SGHAT and CDR2 as FQNNGV. Between the trimmed V and J ends, which lost 4 bases and 0 bases, there was a span of 4 bases. The CDR3 DNA reads as TGTGCCAGCAGCTCCCTTAGCAATCAGCCCCAGCATTTT. Encoded protein: CASSSLSNQPQHF.

This clone was found once. The V and J genes are TRBV6-4 and TRBJ2-1, with D possibly matching TRBD2 (8 bases). The length of the CDR3 is 16 residues. V was trimmed by 6 bases and J by 10 bases, leaving 25 bases between them. Germline assignment: CDR1 MRHNA and CDR2 SNTAGT. The CDR3 loop reads CASRPRGSGTRGEQFF. CDR3 nucleotides: TGTGCCAGCAGACCGCGGGGTAGCGGGACCAGGGGGGAGCAGTTCTTC.

This clone has only one observation. The chain recombines TRBV7-3 with TRBJ2-1, with 10 bases identical to TRBD2. Trimming removed 0 bases from V and 10 bases from J; junction bases left unmatched: 9. This CDR3 comprises 16 residues. Germline V gene data show CDR1 as SGHTA and CDR2 as FQGTGA. DNA for the CDR3: TGTGCCAGCAGCTTAACCCGACTAGCGGGTAGCGGGGAGCAGTTCTTC. It specifies CASSLTRLAGSGEQFF.

The chain uses TRBV10-3 and TRBJ2-1; 9 nucleotides match TRBD2. The CDR3 is 14 residues long. Germline values: CDR1 ENHRY, CDR2 SYGVKD. With V trimmed by 11 bases and J by 8 bases, 13 bases remained unmatched. This chain's CDR3 is CAANPAGGPYEQFF. Written as DNA, the CDR3 is TGTGCCGCAAATCCTGCGGGAGGGCCCTATGAGCAGTTCTTC.

The genes are TRBV27 and TRBJ1-2; D call uncertain. There are 13 residues in the CDR3. Germline loops: CDR1 MNHEY, CDR2 SMNVEV (reference sequence). The ends were cut back, 2 bases at V and 2 bases at J, with 6 bases in the middle. The CDR3 loop reads CASSLGRNYGYTF. The CDR3 DNA follows: TGTGCCAGCAGTTTAGGCAGGAACTATGGCTACACCTTC.

This rearrangement joins TRBV7-7 to TRBJ2-2; D perhaps matches TRBD1 (6 bases). V was pared by 1 base and J by 0 bases, with 12 bases between. Germline-derived CDR1 and CDR2 are SSHAT and FNYEAQ (reference sequence). This CDR3 has 17 amino acids. The CDR3 DNA sequence: TGTGCCAGCAGCTTAGACTCAGGGGCGCCGAACACCGGGGAGCTGTTTTTT. This sequence encodes CASSLDSGAPNTGELFF.

This chain uses TRBV6-6 with TRBJ1-2, with 7 nucleotides matching TRBD1. This CDR3 contains 11 residues. Germline V CDR1 and CDR2: MNHNY, SVGAGI (reference sequence). After removal of 5 bases from V and 7 bases from J, the junction contained 1 base not matched to a gene. Written as DNA, the CDR3 is TGTGCCAGCAGTCCAGGGGGTGGCTACACCTTC. It is translated as CASSPGGGYTF.

This sequence joins TRBV14 and TRBJ2-1; the D gene is possibly TRBD2 (5 bases). The germline V gene encodes CDR1 SGHDN and CDR2 FVKESK. Trimming took 4 bases from V and 4 from J, leaving 11 bases between them. CDR3 size: 14 residues. Here the CDR3 DNA reads TGTGCCAGCAGCCGATTAGGACTTTACAATGAGCAGTTCTTC. This sequence encodes CASSRLGLYNEQFF. The entire variable domain, with the rest obtained from reference TRBV14 and TRBJ2-1, is as follows: EAGVTQFPSHSVIEKGQTVTLRCDPISGHDNLYWYRRVMGKEIKFLLHFVKESKQDESGMPNNRFLAERTGGTYSTLKVQPAELEDSGVYFCASSRLGLYNEQFFGPGTRLTVL.

The chain is built from TRBV5-4 and TRBJ2-7; perhaps TRBD1 as D (6 bases). This CDR3 spans 15 amino acids. CDR1 is SGHNT, CDR2 YYREEE, per germline (reference sequence). V was trimmed by 4 bases and J by 2 bases, leaving 16 bases between them. This CDR3 reads CASSGDRDTTYEQYF. As DNA, the CDR3 is TGTGCCAGCAGCGGCGACCGGGACACGACCTACGAGCAGTACTTC.

The chain uses TRBV10-2 and TRBJ2-7, with D possibly being TRBD2 (6 bases). The germline V and J ends were trimmed by 4 bases and 1 base, with 11 bases remaining between them. In germline, CDR1 is WSHSY, CDR2 SAAADI. This CDR3 has 14 amino acids. Here the CDR3 reads CASSAGLNSYEQYF. The CDR3 coding sequence is TGCGCCAGCAGTGCGGGACTGAATTCCTACGAGCAGTACTTC.

Remarks on this clone: Lacking the conserved final phenylalanine or tryptophan, this CDR3 likely reflects a read error. It is unclear where the CDR3 begins or ends on the DNA, so no DNA is shown, and the CDR3 is as TCRdb lists it. The V and J genes are TRBV2 and TRBJ1-1; TRBD1 reflects the table's D call only, with no check against the DNA. The CDR3 sequence runs 13 residues, both termini included. Per germline, CDR1 SNHLY and CDR2 FYNNEI. The CDR3 protein is CASRGQGGLPNTI.

The rearrangement joins TRBV28 to TRBJ2-1, with TRBD2 matching over 10 bases. The CDR3 length is 16 residues. Germline values: CDR1 MDHEN, CDR2 SYDVKM. With 5 bases clipped from V and 0 bases from J, the junction kept 4 bases outside the gene matches. The CDR3 is CASSGLAGASYNEQFF. In DNA, the CDR3 is TGTGCCAGCAGTGGGCTAGCGGGAGCCTCCTACAATGAGCAGTTCTTC.

V and J are TRBV7-3 and TRBJ2-2; possibly TRBD1 for D (6 bases). V shed 4 bases and J shed 4 bases, with 13 bases lying between them. The CDR3 consists of 15 residues. Germline CDR1 reads SGHTA; CDR2 reads FQGTGA. Here the CDR3 DNA reads TGTGCCAGCAGCTCCCAGGGGAGTAGCACCGGGGAGCTGTTTTTT. Its translation: CASSSQGSSTGELFF.

The chain carries TRBV5-1 and TRBJ2-3; D gene uncertain. The CDR3 extends over 16 amino acids. Germline-derived CDR1 and CDR2 are SGHRS and YFSETQ. V was pared by 5 bases and J by 4 bases, with 20 bases between. CDR3: CASSRDGAFGPDTQYF. DNA of the CDR3: TGCGCCAGCAGTCGCGACGGAGCCTTTGGCCCAGATACGCAGTATTTT.